The TCR beta chain described here comes from a study of technical replicates of blood from several donors. Profiled with immunoSEQ multiplex PCR; TCRdb holds only in-frame clones, not every one. Of tens of thousands of clones in the sample, around 92% were seen once. This clone was counted a single time. Germline V gene sequence: CDR1 LNHDA, CDR2 SQIVND (reference sequence). Losses at the gene ends were 5 bases for V and 3 bases for J; bases not matched to a gene: 17. The CDR3 loop spans 18 amino acids. The specimen sequenced was T cells isolated from PBMCs. This TCR was sampled from a human donor in good health. V is TRBV19 and J is TRBJ2-7; TRBD2 matches 9 bases. CDR3 DNA sequence: TGTGCCAGTAGTTGGCGGGGGGGCGGGGTCCCCTCGAGCTACGAGCAGTACTTC. It translates to CASSWRGGGVPSSYEQYF.